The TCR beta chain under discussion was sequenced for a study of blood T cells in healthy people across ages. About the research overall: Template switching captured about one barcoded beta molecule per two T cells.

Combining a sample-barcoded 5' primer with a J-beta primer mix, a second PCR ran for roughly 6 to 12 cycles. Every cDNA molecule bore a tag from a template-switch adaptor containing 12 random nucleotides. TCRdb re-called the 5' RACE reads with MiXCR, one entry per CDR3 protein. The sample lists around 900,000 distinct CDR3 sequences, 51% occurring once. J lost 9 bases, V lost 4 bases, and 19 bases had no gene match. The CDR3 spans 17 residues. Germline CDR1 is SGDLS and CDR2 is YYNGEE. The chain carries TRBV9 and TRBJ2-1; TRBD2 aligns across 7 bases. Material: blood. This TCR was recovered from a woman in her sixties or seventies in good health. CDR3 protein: CASSNPSVRERTSEQFF. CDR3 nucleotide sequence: TGTGCCAGCAGCAATCCCTCTGTGCGGGAGCGGACGAGTGAGCAGTTCTTC. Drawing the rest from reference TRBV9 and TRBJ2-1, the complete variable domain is DSGVTQTPKHLITATGQRVTLRCSPRSGDLSVYWYQQSLDQGLQFLIQYYNGEERAKGNILERFSAQQFPDLHSELNLSSLELGDSALYFCASSNPSVRERTSEQFFGPGTRLTVL.